This T cell receptor (beta chain) was retrieved from a study of Ad26.COV2.S vaccination and SARS-CoV-2 variants. Study-wide background: The COV1001 Ad26.COV2.S trial arm included the donor. Dosing was one shot or two shots 56 days apart. Whole-study results and caveats: Non-spike TCR breadth was similar in vaccine and placebo recipients. Compared with placebo recipients, vaccine recipients had higher spike-specific TCR breadth.

Sequencing was performed with immunoSEQ multiplex PCR; in TCRdb, only in-frame clones are kept and a portion is missing. The sample includes about 250,000 clones, around 88% seen only once; the top ten take roughly 3%. CDR3 length: 17 amino acids. The germline gives CDR1 SGHRS, CDR2 YFSETQ. V dropped 4 bases and J dropped 10; count of bases not matched to a gene: 17. For this clone: What it binds is not known.

Regarding treatment: roughly 19 received Ad26.COV2.S at low or high dose, single or two shots; about 5 received placebo; per-sample allocation not given. Sampling was performed 63 days after the first vaccine or placebo injection. Sample: peripheral blood, taken in a trial of Ad26.COV2.S vaccine versus placebo. The TCR originated in a person aged 18 to 65 who received the Ad26.COV2.S COVID-19 vaccine or a placebo. The chain recombines TRBV5-1 with TRBJ1-6; 7 bases align to TRBD1. CDR3 protein: CASSPYGQDTGGSPLHF. The CDR3, as DNA: TGCGCCAGCAGCCCCTACGGACAGGACACCGGGGGGTCACCCCTCCACTTT.